Listed below are T cell receptor beta chains from one sample, sequenced in a study of post-analysis software for immune sequencing data. MiXCR was run by TCRdb on the PCR reads, yielding one entry per CDR3 protein. The data show 650,000 to 850,000 distinct CDR3 sequences, under 60% seen once. Sequenced input: blood. The origin of the receptors is a girl between 10 and 17 years old with multiple sclerosis. Both conserved end residues are part of each CDR3. A D gene is named only where the DNA matches it firmly.

J,length,V,D,CDR3
TRBJ2-3,15,TRBV20-1,TRBD2,CSASGTSGSTDTQYF
TRBJ2-1,15,TRBV7-7,TRBD2,CASSPGLAVMDEQFF
TRBJ2-3,12,TRBV29-1,.,CSYRVARDTQYF
TRBJ2-5,15,TRBV6-1,TRBD1,CASKGTGILQETQYF
TRBJ1-2,16,TRBV12-3/TRBV12-4,.,CASSYGQSPSFYGHTF
TRBJ1-2,16,TRBV7-6,.,CASSLVGGDDNYGYTF
TRBJ2-5,12,TRBV29-1,TRBD2,CSVAGGPETQYF
TRBJ2-3,15,TRBV12-3/TRBV12-4,TRBD1,CASRGQAPMADTQYF
TRBJ2-7,16,TRBV4-1,TRBD2,CASSQDRASGSYEQYF
TRBJ2-6,17,TRBV28,TRBD1,CASGEQGVSSGANVLTF
TRBJ2-7,16,TRBV7-8,TRBD2,CASSLEVAGGTYEQYF
TRBJ2-7,15,TRBV7-9,.,CASSLGFGEDHEQYF
TRBJ2-3,12,TRBV7-2,.,CASSLFMDTQYF
TRBJ2-7,14,TRBV20-1,TRBD1,CSARFRQGAHEQYF
TRBJ2-7,16,TRBV4-2,.,CASSQDLVRGAYEQYF
.,15,TRBV11-2,.,CASSLAQAGTYEQYF
TRBJ2-1,17,TRBV12-3/TRBV12-4,TRBD2,CASSLGPSGSRVNEQFF
TRBJ2-3,17,TRBV20-1,.,CSARDRFGTYLWDTQYF
TRBJ2-1,16,TRBV27,TRBD2,CASSPRRLAGNNEQFF
TRBJ2-3,15,TRBV24-1,.,CATSGGGTSTDTQYF
TRBJ2-5,16,TRBV20-1,TRBD2,CSARDLGASGGETQYF
TRBJ1-1,13,TRBV6-5,.,CASTRGTDISAFF
TRBJ2-3,14,TRBV6-6,TRBD1,CASSTGTGMDTQYF
TRBJ2-7,15,TRBV9,TRBD1,CASSHRQGSPYEQYF
.,14,TRBV28,TRBD2,CASRPSGSIHEQYF
TRBJ1-6,19,TRBV3-1,TRBD1,CASSHPRDRGSSYNSPLHF
TRBJ1-1,16,TRBV6-6,.,CASSWGPESMNTEAFF
TRBJ2-1,13,TRBV28,.,CASSLVFYNEQFF
TRBJ1-5,15,TRBV3-1,.,CASSQEPGVGQPQHF
TRBJ2-3,14,TRBV20-1,.,CSASARTNTDTQYF
TRBJ2-3,18,TRBV28,TRBD2,CASSWVTSGSPRTDTQYF
TRBJ2-3,15,TRBV6-1,.,CASSEGASRTDTQYF
TRBJ2-5,17,TRBV4-2,.,CASSQGRGVSGRGTQYF
TRBJ2-1,15,TRBV20-1,TRBD2,CSARDSPSGRHEQFF
TRBJ1-1,13,TRBV7-9,.,CASSLGGSTEAFF
TRBJ2-7,17,TRBV4-3,TRBD2,CASSQEPAGGPSYEQYF
TRBJ2-5,12,TRBV20-1,.,CSAESEQETQYF
TRBJ2-7,14,TRBV6-1,.,CASSDWGENYGQYF